This TCR beta chain is drawn from a study of cytomegalovirus exposure and HLA in healthy donors. General observations from the study: A later analysis linked a missense variant in DCLRE1C to the trimming of TCR beta V and J genes. The study recorded 150 to 200 TCR beta chains that were cytomegalovirus-associated. DRB1 had the most TCR associations and HLA-C the fewest, a later analysis found, with rates varying by HLA locus.

A multiplex PCR was run with 60 Vbeta primers and 13 Jbeta primers. Sequencing used immunoSEQ multiplex PCR; TCRdb keeps in-frame clones, though not all of them. This sample's clone table lists some 80,000 clones. On this clone: Its specificity is not known.

Germline V gene sequence: CDR1 MNHEY, CDR2 SMNVEV (reference sequence). CDR3 size: 15 residues. Between the trimmed V and J ends, which lost 3 bases and 3 bases, there was a span of 14 bases. V gene TRBV27 combines with J gene TRBJ2-5; no clear D. Specimen: PBMCs. This TCR derives from a man in his fifties in good health and CMV-seropositive. CDR3 nucleotides: TGTGCCAGCAGTTTTCGATTGGGTACAGAAGAGACCCAGTACTTC. It encodes CASSFRLGTEETQYF.